The 20 T cell receptor beta chains below were found in one sample sequenced in a study of shared clonotypes between healthy human individuals. The protocol was immunoSEQ multiplex PCR, while the TCRdb copy is restricted to in-frame clones and leaves out a portion. Of under 550,000 clones listed, less than 96% were seen once; the top ten hold roughly 0.06%. Sequencing was performed on naive CD4+ T cells sorted from blood. Subset reported: CD45RA+ positively selected. These TCRs come from a woman in her twenties or thirties in good health.

The V call is TRBV9, the J call TRBJ2-7, with D possibly TRBD1 on 6 matching bases. CDR3 size: 14 residues. Looked up from germline, CDR1 is SGDLS and CDR2 is YYNGEE. V lost 3 bases, J lost 1 base, and 11 bases lay in between. CDR3 sequence: CASSAGQRSYEQYF. CDR3 bases: TGTGCCAGCAGCGCAGGACAGCGATCCTACGAGCAGTACTTC.

CDR3 DNA: TGCGCCAGCAGCCAAGTGTTCTCGGGGACCCAGTACTTC. This gives the protein CASSQVFSGTQYF. The chain recombines TRBV4-1 with TRBJ2-5; D ambiguous. V lost 1 base, J lost 7 bases, and 10 bases lay in between. From germline, CDR1 is MGHRA and CDR2 YSYEKL. This CDR3 is 13 amino acids long.

V is TRBV2 and J is TRBJ2-3, with 8 bases matching TRBD2. Germline lookup yields CDR1 SNHLY and CDR2 FYNNEI. Trimming removed 8 bases from V and 0 bases from J; junction bases left unmatched: 1. The CDR3 totals 13 residues. The CDR3 region is CASLAGSTDTQYF. The CDR3 DNA reads as TGTGCCAGCTTAGCGGGGAGCACAGATACGCAGTATTTT.

A remark on this clone: A junction end diverges from the germline sequence, so it may reflect a read error. In DNA form, the CDR3 reads TGTGCCAGCAGCTTGAACTATTTCTCTCCGATGGGGTTC. Its translation: CASSLNYFSPMGF. The chain links TRBV5-6 to TRBJ2-7, with D unresolved. Per the germline V gene, CDR1 is SGHDT and CDR2 is YYEEEE. The CDR3 consists of 13 residues.

This chain joins TRBV11-2 and TRBJ2-5; D is unresolved. The germline V and J ends were trimmed by 0 bases and 8 bases, with 10 bases remaining between them. CDR3 length: 13 residues. CDR1 is SGHAT, CDR2 FQNNGV, per germline. The CDR3 coding sequence is TGTGCCAGCAGCTTAGACCCCTCGGGTACCCAGTACTTC. This gives the protein CASSLDPSGTQYF.

The chain recombines TRBV18 with TRBJ2-5; D is ambiguous. The CDR3 length is 13 residues. Deletions cut 6 bases from V and 1 base from J, with 9 bases between. CDR1 and CDR2 from the germline V gene are KGHSH and LQKENI. This chain's CDR3 is CASSTGLQETQYF. Here the CDR3 DNA reads TGTGCCAGCTCCACCGGGCTCCAAGAGACCCAGTACTTC.

This sequence joins TRBV5-1 and TRBJ2-5; 9 bases are shared with TRBD1. The better agreement between TRBJ2-7 and the DNA end casts doubt on the J call. The CDR3 has 16 amino acids. The germline V gene has CDR1 SGHRS and CDR2 YFSETQ. CDR3 region: CASSLKPGQGSYEQYF. As DNA, the CDR3 is TGCGCCAGCAGCTTGAAGCCGGGACAGGGCTCCTACGAGCAGTACTTC.

The CDR3 DNA reads as TGTGCCAGCAGGGACAGGGGGATCACCGGGGAGCTGTTTTTT. Amino acids: CASRDRGITGELFF. The gene calls are TRBV19 and TRBJ2-2; 11 bases map to TRBD1. CDR1 and CDR2 (germline): LNHDA, SQIVND (reference sequence). The V and J ends lost 9 bases and 4 bases, in that order; junction bases with no gene match: 4. CDR3 size: 14 residues.

The gene calls are TRBV18 and TRBJ1-4, with D unresolved. V was clipped by 6 bases and J by 5 bases, with 10 bases between them. The CDR3 spans 13 residues. The V gene's germline CDR1 is KGHSH and CDR2 LQKENI. The CDR3: CASSPALNEKLFF. The CDR3 coding sequence is TGTGCCAGCTCCCCGGCCTTAAATGAAAAACTGTTTTTT.

The chain links TRBV5-1 to TRBJ2-1; weak D call: TRBD2 (6 bases). This CDR3 contains 16 residues. Germline values: CDR1 SGHRS, CDR2 YFSETQ. The V gene lost 7 bases and the J gene lost 0 bases, with 17 bases spanning the gap. The CDR3 loop reads CASAAGLYSSYNEQFF. The CDR3 nucleotides are TGCGCCAGCGCCGCGGGACTTTATAGCTCCTACAATGAGCAGTTCTTC. Drawing the rest from reference TRBV5-1 and TRBJ2-1, the complete variable domain is KAGVTQTPRYLIKTRGQQVTLSCSPISGHRSVSWYQQTPGQGLQFLFEYFSETQRNKGNFPGRFSGRQFSNSRSEMNVSTLELGDSALYLCASAAGLYSSYNEQFFGPGTRLTVL.

The rearrangement uses TRBV28 and TRBJ1-4; tentative D call: TRBD1 (5 bases). Trimming took off 6 bases at V and 7 bases at J, with 15 bases between the two ends. Germline V CDR1 and CDR2: MDHEN, SYDVKM. The CDR3 is 14 residues long. The CDR3 spells CASSPGGVGEKLFF. The CDR3 coding sequence is TGTGCCAGCAGCCCCGGGGGTGTGGGTGAAAAACTGTTTTTT.

This clone appeared a single time. This chain links TRBV28 with TRBJ1-3; D not certain. Trimming removed 5 bases at V and 2 bases at J, with 13 bases between. The CDR3 totals 15 residues. Germline loops: CDR1 MDHEN, CDR2 SYDVKM. CDR3: CASSLGRYAGNTIYF. CDR3 coding DNA: TGTGCCAGCAGTCTGGGGAGGTATGCTGGAAACACCATATATTTT.

This clone was found once. This chain links TRBV7-9 with TRBJ2-7; 11 nucleotides agree with TRBD1. V gave up 8 bases and J gave up 4 bases; unmatched junction bases: 4. This CDR3 is built from 13 residues. From germline, CDR1 is SEHNR and CDR2 FQNEAQ (reference sequence). The CDR3 coding sequence is TGTGCCAGCCTAGGGACAGGGGGATACGAGCAGTACTTC. As protein: CASLGTGGYEQYF.

The chain links TRBV5-1 to TRBJ2-2, with 9 bases aligning to TRBD1. The CDR3 contains 15 residues. V was clipped by 6 bases and J by 5 bases; unmatched bases: 8. Looked up from germline, CDR1 is SGHRS and CDR2 is YFSETQ. DNA for the CDR3: TGCGCCAGCAAAACAGGGGGCGCGGGGACCGGGGAGCTGTTTTTT. It specifies CASKTGGAGTGELFF.

This chain links TRBV18 with TRBJ2-6; 8 nucleotides agree with TRBD2. This CDR3 is 17 amino acids long. The V and J ends lost 2 bases and 0 bases, in that order; junction bases with no gene match: 3. Germline assignment: CDR1 KGHSH and CDR2 LQKENI. The CDR3 reads CASSPSSGSSGANVLTF. In DNA form, the CDR3 reads TGTGCCAGCTCACCATCGAGCGGGAGCTCTGGGGCCAACGTCCTGACTTTC.

Of note for this clone: Other nucleotide sequences in the sample specify the same CDR3. This chain joins TRBV28 and TRBJ2-7, with 7 bases that match TRBD1. V gave up 2 bases and J gave up 2 bases; unmatched junction bases: 0. The CDR3 is 13 residues long. Germline V gene lookup returns CDR1 MDHEN and CDR2 SYDVKM. CDR3 loop: CASSLTGAYEQYF. The CDR3 DNA sequence: TGTGCCAGCAGTTTAACAGGGGCCTACGAGCAGTACTTC.

The V gene is TRBV28, the J gene TRBJ1-5; D may be TRBD1 (5 bases). The ends were cut back, 7 bases at V and 1 base at J, with 14 bases in the middle. Germline assignment: CDR1 MDHEN and CDR2 SYDVKM. The CDR3 is 15 residues long. The CDR3 spells CASTLSGGSNQPQHF. For the CDR3, the DNA is TGTGCCAGCACCCTGAGCGGGGGAAGCAATCAGCCCCAGCATTTT.

The chain has TRBV5-1 and TRBJ2-7; 7 bases align to TRBD2. Germline V gene sequence: CDR1 SGHRS, CDR2 YFSETQ. The CDR3 loop spans 15 amino acids. Germline trimming cut 0 bases from V and 7 bases from J; bases unmatched to any gene: 10. The CDR3 sequence is CASSLASGASWEQYF. CDR3 coding DNA: TGCGCCAGCAGCTTGGCTAGCGGAGCCTCCTGGGAGCAGTACTTC.

The chain has TRBV10-3 and TRBJ2-7; 8 bases fit TRBD1. This CDR3 region has 14 residues. Germline assignment: CDR1 ENHRY and CDR2 SYGVKD. V dropped 8 bases and J dropped 0; count of bases not matched to a gene: 6. CDR3 nucleotides: TGTGCCATCGGGAATCAGGGGGCCTCCTACGAGCAGTACTTC. As protein: CAIGNQGASYEQYF.

This chain uses TRBV27 with TRBJ1-4, with D uncertain. There are 15 residues in the CDR3. Trimming took off 7 bases at V and 8 bases at J, with 20 bases between the two ends. Germline CDR1 is MNHEY and CDR2 is SMNVEV (reference sequence). The CDR3 sequence: CASTLGIGQGEKLFF. The CDR3, as DNA: TGTGCCAGCACCCTTGGTATTGGGCAAGGCGAAAAACTGTTTTTT.